The source of this TCR beta chain is a study of regulatory T cells in long-lasting Graves disease. The study, taken as a whole, reports: Newly diagnosed disease favored TRBV20-1 and TRBJ2-1 over persistent disease. The study found lower TCR diversity in persistent Graves' patients than in newly diagnosed ones.

V lost 4 bases and J 5 bases, leaving 11 bases between the germline ends. The CDR3 runs 13 residues. From germline, CDR1 is MDHEN and CDR2 SYDVKM. Time point indicated: newly diagnosed GD, antithyroid drugs for less than 3 months. The authors made the TCR library using RNA they extracted from PBMCs. CDR3-region Arm-PCR and iRepertoire HTBI primers produced the TCR beta libraries. TCRdb re-analysed the multiplex PCR reads in MiXCR, keeping a single row per CDR3 protein. The sample carries over 350,000 distinct CDR3 sequences, roughly 15% recorded once. This clonotype showed up many times. The target antigen is unknown. This sample was shared with a second study, whose subject was T cells in Graves' hyperthyroidism and ophthalmopathy. That paper adds: Lactation, pregnancy, other autoimmune disease or uncontrolled infection led to exclusion of patients. The model predicted ophthalmopathy a median around six months before onset.

The source of this sequence is a woman in her fifties or sixties with Graves disease. The chain joins TRBV28 to TRBJ1-2; the D gene is possibly TRBD1 (6 bases). This specimen was peripheral blood mononuclear cells (PBMCs), taken at new diagnosis, from a patient treated with antithyroid drugs. CDR3 nucleotides: TGTGCCAGCAGTTCAACCACAGGGTATGGCTACACCTTC. Translated, it gives CASSSTTGYGYTF.